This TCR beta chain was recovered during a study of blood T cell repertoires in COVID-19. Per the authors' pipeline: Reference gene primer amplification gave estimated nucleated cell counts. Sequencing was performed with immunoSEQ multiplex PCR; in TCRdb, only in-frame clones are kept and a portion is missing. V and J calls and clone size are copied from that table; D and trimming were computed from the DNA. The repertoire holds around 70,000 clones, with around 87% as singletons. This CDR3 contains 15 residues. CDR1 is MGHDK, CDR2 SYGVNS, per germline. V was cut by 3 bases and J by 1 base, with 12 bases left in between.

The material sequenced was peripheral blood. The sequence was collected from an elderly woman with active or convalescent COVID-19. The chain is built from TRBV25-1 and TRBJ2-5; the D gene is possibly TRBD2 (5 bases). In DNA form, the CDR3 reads TGTGCCAGCAGTGAGAAGATGACTATCCAAGAGACCCAGTACTTC. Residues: CASSEKMTIQETQYF.